These 10 T cell receptor beta chains were all obtained from the same sample, sequenced in a study of immune heterogeneity within non-small cell lung tumors. A first 10-cycle multiplex round used 32 V-gene and 13 J-gene primers on TCR beta CDR3. TCRdb re-analysed the multiplex PCR reads in MiXCR, keeping a single row per CDR3 protein. Among around 3,800 distinct CDR3 sequences listed, around 26% were seen once. The template consisted of bulk tumor genomic DNA, with around 600 ng used per sample. Doctors removed several biopsies from each primary tumor during surgery, keeping them far apart. Curative operations were performed on patients who had untreated, newly diagnosed non-small cell lung cancer. Input material: lung tumor tissue. These receptors were collected from a man aged 55 to 70 with non-small cell lung cancer.

Of note for this clonotype: A read error is possible here, since a much larger clone lies one base away. J is TRBJ2-3 and V is TRBV13; D possibly corresponds to TRBD1 (6 bases). Germline V CDR1 and CDR2: PRHDT, FYEKMQ (reference sequence). The length of the CDR3 is 18 residues. In nucleotides, the CDR3 is TGTGCCAACAGCTCCCGCGACCCGGACAGCCTCAGCACAGATACGCAGTATTTT. This gives the protein CANSSRDPDSLSTDTQYF.

This chain connects TRBV3-1 to TRBJ1-5, with 7 bases aligning to TRBD1. Per the germline V gene, CDR1 is LGHDT and CDR2 is YNNKEL (reference sequence). V trimming: 6 bases; J trimming: 3 bases; junction bases outside the gene matches: 5. The CDR3 consists of 14 residues. DNA of the CDR3: TGTGCCAGCAGTCTGACAGGGAACAATCAGCCCCAGCATTTT. Translating gives CASSLTGNNQPQHF.

This clonotype was counted a few times. V and J are TRBV6-1 and TRBJ2-7, with D possibly matching TRBD2 (6 bases). This CDR3 has 14 amino acids. Deletions cut 5 bases from V and 2 bases from J, with 13 bases between. In germline, CDR1 is MNHNS, CDR2 SASEGT. CDR3 nucleotide sequence: TGTGCCAGCAGTTATCGGGGGTTGACCTACGAGCAGTACTTC. As protein: CASSYRGLTYEQYF.

To note about this clonotype: A much larger clone lies a single base off, so this may be a read error. The chain has TRBV7-2 and TRBJ1-3, with D perhaps matching TRBD1 (5 bases). The CDR3 is 12 amino acids. Germline V gene data show CDR1 as SGHTA and CDR2 as FQGNSA. With 6 bases removed from V and 7 bases from J, the gap between germline ends came to 10 bases. The CDR3 DNA reads TGTGCCAGCAGGGGGGACGTGAACACCATATATTTT. Translated: CASRGDVNTIYF.

This clonotype is judged medium-sized. The V gene is TRBV30, the J gene TRBJ2-3, with 10 bases matching TRBD2. Germline V gene lookup returns CDR1 GTSNPN and CDR2 SVGIG (reference sequence). V trimming: 0 bases; J trimming: 5 bases; junction bases outside the gene matches: 5. CDR3 length: 15 residues. Written as DNA, the CDR3 is TGTGCCTGGAGTGTCTCAGCGGGAGGGGTAGATACGCAGTATTTT. Its protein product is CAWSVSAGGVDTQYF.

This clonotype was observed once. This chain connects TRBV6-1 to TRBJ1-4; a possible D gene is TRBD1 (5 bases). The V gene's germline CDR1 is MNHNS and CDR2 SASEGT. V was clipped by 7 bases and J by 5 bases, with 11 bases between them. The CDR3 contains 13 residues. The CDR3, as DNA: TGTGCCAGCACCGGGGCAGGGAATGAAAAACTGTTTTTT. Amino acid sequence: CASTGAGNEKLFF.

This clonotype showed up just a few times. The chain links TRBV3-1 to TRBJ2-5, with D possibly TRBD2 on 6 matching bases. V was pared by 8 bases and J by 1 base, with 11 bases between. In germline, CDR1 is LGHDT, CDR2 YNNKEL (reference sequence). The CDR3 has 13 residues. The CDR3 sequence: CASLREPQETQYF. The CDR3 nucleotides are TGTGCCAGCCTCCGGGAGCCCCAAGAGACCCAGTACTTC.

Regarding this clonotype: This sequence may be a read error, since a much larger clone differs from it by one base. The gene calls are TRBV29-1 and TRBJ2-7; 7 nucleotides match TRBD1. Germline V CDR1 and CDR2: SQVTM, ANQGSEA. CDR3 length: 13 residues. The CDR3 sequence: CIVNLQGTYEQYF. The CDR3 region has the DNA TGCATCGTAAACTTACAGGGGACCTACGAGCAGTACTTC.

This chain links TRBV18 with TRBJ2-1; TRBD1 agrees at 7 bases. Germline loops: CDR1 KGHSH, CDR2 LQKENI. After removal of 3 bases from V and 4 bases from J, the junction contained 6 bases not matched to a gene. The CDR3 runs to 15 residues. In nucleotides, the CDR3 is TGTGCCAGCTCACCCCGGGGACAGACGTACAATGAGCAGTTCTTC. This encodes CASSPRGQTYNEQFF.

For this clonotype: A much bigger clone sits one base away, suggesting this may be a read error. This chain links TRBV4-1 with TRBJ2-1, with TRBD2 matching 9 bases. This CDR3 is built from 17 residues. Germline values: CDR1 MGHRA, CDR2 YSYEKL. The DNA of the CDR3 is TGCACCAGCAGCCAAGAAGCCGGGACTAGCTTTTCCGATGAGCAGTTCTTC. It yields the protein CTSSQEAGTSFSDEQFF.